The 29 T cell receptor beta chains reported below all come from one sample, sequenced in a study of T cells in Graves' hyperthyroidism and ophthalmopathy (dated by TCRdb to 2018 to 2020). The protocol used for the library was multiplex PCR. Instrument on record: Illumina HiSeq 2000. The TCR beta CDR3 regions were amplified from the RNA transcripts. The TCR CDR3 was subjected to a first round of RT-PCR using the HTBI primer set and the Qiagen OneStep RT-PCR kit. TCRdb cleaned the public reads at Q25 with fastp, built clones with MiXCR and kept in-frame beta chains. For every CDR3 protein sequence, its rows merge into one entry that carries the most common genes and DNA. This sample has a few hundred thousand distinct CDR3 sequences in its table, and around a fifth of those were observed once. The ten largest clones add up to about two fifths of the sample. Sequenced: blood. The receptors originated from a man aged 50-59 years with Graves' ophthalmopathy.

The genes are TRBV7-3 and TRBJ2-5; perhaps D is TRBD1 or TRBD2 (5 bases each). Per the germline V gene, CDR1 is SGHTA and CDR2 is FQGTGA. This CDR3 has 13 amino acids. V gave up 5 bases and J gave up 5 bases, with 12 bases separating them. CDR3 residues: CASSPMRDETQYF. The CDR3 DNA follows: TGTGCCAGCAGCCCAATGAGGGACGAGACCCAGTACTTC.

This clonotype was recorded at least ten times. The chain employs TRBV3-1 and TRBJ2-3; TRBD2 matches at 11 bases. This CDR3 contains 18 residues. CDR1 is LGHDT and CDR2 is YNNKEL in the germline V gene (reference sequence). After removal of 2 bases from V and 2 bases from J, the junction contained 9 bases not matched to a gene. The DNA for the CDR3 is TGTGCCAGCAGCCAAACCATAGCGGGAGGGAGGTTCACAGATACGCAGTATTTT. It is translated as CASSQTIAGGRFTDTQYF.

A remark on this clonotype: At one boundary the junction diverges from the germline segment, which might be a read error. The gene calls are TRBV5-1 and TRBJ2-1, with 12 bases identical to TRBD2. This CDR3 is 16 amino acids long. Germline CDR1 SGHRS, CDR2 YFSETQ. The CDR3: CSSSLTSGSSYNEQFF. The DNA for the CDR3 is TGCTCCAGCAGCTTGACTAGCGGGAGCTCCTACAATGAGCAGTTCTTC.

The chain links TRBV20-1 to TRBJ2-1; D may be TRBD2 (6 bases). Deletions cut 0 bases from V and 0 bases from J, with 18 bases between. The CDR3 consists of 18 residues. Germline-derived CDR1 and CDR2 are DFQATT and SNEGSKA (reference sequence). The CDR3: CSARDFRDSSSSYNEQFF. The CDR3 region has the DNA TGCAGTGCTAGAGATTTTCGGGACTCCTCGAGCTCCTACAATGAGCAGTTCTTC.

The rearrangement joins TRBV6-1 to TRBJ1-2, with D maybe TRBD1 (6 bases). V dropped 6 bases and J dropped 10 bases, with 15 bases sitting between them. The germline V gene has CDR1 MNHNS and CDR2 SASEGT. This CDR3 has 12 residues. CDR3 protein: CASRVGQLDYTF. Here the CDR3 DNA reads TGTGCCAGCAGGGTAGGACAGCTTGACTACACCTTC.

The chain couples TRBV5-4 to TRBJ2-3, with TRBD2 matching over 9 bases. This CDR3 contains 17 residues. V lost 3 bases to trimming and J lost 2 bases; unmatched junction nucleotides: 10. Germline lookup yields CDR1 SGHNT and CDR2 YYREEE (reference sequence). DNA of the CDR3: TGTGCCAGCAGCTCCGCGGGCGGGAGGGTTATCACAGATACGCAGTATTTT. Its protein is CASSSAGGRVITDTQYF.

V gene TRBV3-1 combines with J gene TRBJ1-4; TRBD1 might be the D (6 bases). The CDR3 covers 13 residues. Germline CDR1 reads LGHDT; CDR2 reads YNNKEL (reference sequence). V was clipped by 3 bases and J by 7 bases, with 9 bases between them. The CDR3 loop reads CASSQRQAEKLFF. The DNA of the CDR3 is TGTGCCAGCAGCCAGCGACAGGCTGAAAAACTGTTTTTT.

The rearrangement links TRBV20-1 to TRBJ2-7, with D perhaps TRBD1 (6 bases). The germline V gene encodes CDR1 DFQATT and CDR2 SNEGSKA (reference sequence). The CDR3 has 11 amino acids. V was clipped by 7 bases and J by 3 bases, with 10 bases between them. CDR3 region: CSEQGIYEQYF. The CDR3 DNA sequence: TGCAGTGAACAGGGAATCTACGAGCAGTACTTC.

This clonotype showed up many times. This chain uses TRBV3-1 with TRBJ1-1; D is unresolved. The V gene lost 4 bases and the J gene lost 5 bases, with 20 bases spanning the gap. The germline CDR1 and CDR2 sequences are LGHDT and YNNKEL (reference sequence). The CDR3 has 16 residues. CDR3 nucleotide sequence: TGTGCCAGCAGCCCTAGCCTCGGTAATGCGTGGACTGAAGCTTTCTTT. This codes for CASSPSLGNAWTEAFF.

This clonotype has only a few counts. The chain combines TRBV6-1 with TRBJ1-5; D gene unclear. Germline CDR1 is MNHNS and CDR2 is SASEGT. The CDR3 spans 12 residues. V shed 0 bases and J shed 7 bases, with 4 bases lying between them. The CDR3 loop reads CASSEAVQPQHF. The DNA of the CDR3 is TGTGCCAGCAGTGAAGCGGTGCAGCCCCAGCATTTT.

The sample holds many counts of this clonotype. V is TRBV7-2 and J is TRBJ1-1, with D possibly matching TRBD1 (5 bases). The CDR3 is 22 residues long. The germline gives CDR1 SGHTA, CDR2 FQGNSA. V gave up 1 base and J gave up 0 bases, with 30 bases separating them. As DNA, the CDR3 is TGTGCCAGCAGCTTAGTCCTCTCGGGCCCTAGGCCAGGGTCAGCCCTGAACACTGAAGCTTTCTTT. Protein product: CASSLVLSGPRPGSALNTEAFF. The full variable domain, completed using reference TRBV7-2 and TRBJ1-1, is GAGVSQSPSNKVTEKGKDVELRCDPISGHTALYWYRQSLGQGLEFLIYFQGNSAPDKSGLPSDRFSAERTGGSVSTLTIQRTQQEDSAVYLCASSLVLSGPRPGSALNTEAFFGQGTRLTVV.

In this sample, this clonotype turned up a few times. This chain's CDR3 is CASSLSFGGVFNQPQHF. The CDR3 DNA reads TGTGCCAGCAGTTTATCGTTCGGGGGGGTATTCAATCAGCCCCAGCATTTT. The J gene is TRBJ1-5, the V gene TRBV27; D possibly corresponds to TRBD1 (5 bases). Trimming removed 0 bases at V and 3 bases at J, with 15 bases between. The CDR3 runs to 17 residues. Germline V gene sequence: CDR1 MNHEY, CDR2 SMNVEV (reference sequence).

In its sample, this clonotype was seen a few times. The chain uses TRBV11-2 and TRBJ1-1, with a weak D call TRBD1 (5 bases). CDR3 size: 13 residues. In germline, CDR1 is SGHAT, CDR2 FQNNGV. The ends were cut back, 3 bases at V and 10 bases at J, with 15 bases in the middle. The CDR3: CASSFPWGIPAFF. CDR3 nucleotides: TGTGCCAGCAGCTTTCCTTGGGGGATACCAGCTTTCTTT.

Only a few counts were recorded for this clonotype. The chain links TRBV5-1 to TRBJ2-7, with 11 bases aligning to TRBD2. The germline V gene has CDR1 SGHRS and CDR2 YFSETQ. The CDR3 runs to 15 residues. V lost 1 base, J lost 5 bases, and 5 bases stayed unmatched. In DNA, the CDR3 is TGCGCCAGCAGCTTGACTAGCGGGAGTCTGGACGAGCAGTACTTC. The encoded protein is CASSLTSGSLDEQYF.

The V and J genes are TRBV11-2 and TRBJ2-1; 7 bases agree with TRBD1. In germline, CDR1 is SGHAT, CDR2 FQNNGV. The CDR3 runs to 15 residues. The junction had 9 bases not matched to a gene; V was cut back by 5 bases and J by 5 bases. The CDR3 DNA reads as TGTGCCAGCAGCGTTTCGACAGGGTTTAACAATGAGCAGTTCTTC. Its translation is CASSVSTGFNNEQFF.

This clonotype occurred many times. The rearrangement joins TRBV11-2 to TRBJ2-1, with TRBD2 identical over 16 bases. This CDR3 comprises 19 residues. The V and J ends lost 5 bases and 0 bases, in that order; junction bases with no gene match: 7. CDR1 and CDR2 from the germline V gene are SGHAT and FQNNGV. The CDR3 DNA follows: TGTGCCAGCAGCCAGGGACTAGCGGGAGGGCGGAGCTCCTACAATGAGCAGTTCTTC. Translated: CASSQGLAGGRSSYNEQFF.

This clonotype was detected many times. This CDR3 is CASSPEGKQFF. The CDR3 DNA follows: TGTGCCAGCAGTCCGGAGGGAAAGCAGTTCTTC. The V gene is TRBV28, the J gene TRBJ2-1; maybe TRBD2 (6 bases). The CDR3 contains 11 residues. V was pared by 5 bases and J by 11 bases, with 10 bases between. Germline lookup yields CDR1 MDHEN and CDR2 SYDVKM. Drawing the rest from reference TRBV28 and TRBJ2-1, the complete variable domain is DVKVTQSSRYLVKRTGEKVFLECVQDMDHENMFWYRQDPGLGLRLIYFSYDVKMKEKGDIPEGYSVSREKKERFSLILESASTNQTSMYLCASSPEGKQFFGPGTRLTVL.

This clonotype was detected many times. V and J are TRBV30 and TRBJ2-1, with 7 bases fitting TRBD1. This CDR3 is 15 amino acids long. V gave up 2 bases and J gave up 4 bases; unmatched junction bases: 8. Germline V gene lookup returns CDR1 GTSNPN and CDR2 SVGIG (reference sequence). The CDR3 DNA reads TGTGCCTGGAGTCCGGGACAGACAACTTACAATGAGCAGTTCTTC. The encoded protein is CAWSPGQTTYNEQFF.

This clonotype was detected ten times or more. This chain connects TRBV30 to TRBJ1-1; the D is unclear. The CDR3 extends over 12 amino acids. The germline gives CDR1 GTSNPN, CDR2 SVGIG (reference sequence). V lost 5 bases to trimming and J lost 0 bases, with 7 bases between them. Here the CDR3 DNA reads TGTGCCTGGGGTCGGATGAACACTGAAGCTTTCTTT. Protein sequence: CAWGRMNTEAFF.

To note about this clonotype: A much larger clone differs from this one at a single base, so this may be a read error. The V call is TRBV6-9, the J call TRBJ1-1; TRBD1 might be the D (5 bases). Germline V CDR1 and CDR2: MNHGY, SVAAGI. The length of the CDR3 is 15 residues. The germline V and J ends were trimmed by 3 bases and 7 bases, with 18 bases remaining between them. The CDR3 protein is CASSYEGIGTGEAFF. CDR3 in DNA: TGTGCCAGCAGTTACGAAGGGATCGGGACCGGTGAAGCTTTCTTT.

The rearrangement links TRBV20-1 to TRBJ2-1, with 10 bases lining up with TRBD2. The junction had 8 bases not matched to a gene; V was cut back by 0 bases and J by 3 bases. This CDR3 is built from 17 residues. CDR1 is DFQATT and CDR2 is SNEGSKA in the germline V gene (reference sequence). CDR3: CSARDVGLAVLYNEQFF. CDR3 coding DNA: TGCAGTGCTAGAGATGTCGGACTAGCGGTTCTCTACAATGAGCAGTTCTTC.

This clonotype was recorded many times. CDR3 bases: TGTGCCAGCAGCTTAGTCGGAACAGGCACTAATGAAAAACTGTTTTTT. Translated: CASSLVGTGTNEKLFF. The V call is TRBV7-9, the J call TRBJ1-4; D perhaps matches TRBD1 (5 bases). The V and J ends lost 1 base and 2 bases respectively, with 11 bases between them. The CDR3 covers 16 residues. Looked up from germline, CDR1 is SEHNR and CDR2 is FQNEAQ (reference sequence).

This clonotype was seen repeatedly, ten times or more. The chain carries TRBV11-2 and TRBJ1-4; D is undetermined. The V end was cut by 1 base, the J end by 4 bases, with 10 bases between. Germline V gene sequence: CDR1 SGHAT, CDR2 FQNNGV. The CDR3 runs to 15 residues. This CDR3 is CASSLVPDFNEKLFF. DNA for the CDR3: TGTGCCAGCAGCTTAGTACCCGACTTTAATGAAAAACTGTTTTTT.

This clonotype appeared a few times. The chain links TRBV24-1 to TRBJ2-1; D is possibly TRBD1 (6 bases). The CDR3 spans 13 residues. V lost 7 bases and J lost 4, with 10 bases in between. Germline loops: CDR1 KGHDR, CDR2 SFDVKD. CDR3 sequence: CATRATGYNEQFF. The CDR3 nucleotides are TGTGCCACCAGAGCTACAGGGTACAATGAGCAGTTCTTC.

The chain combines TRBV15 with TRBJ2-2; a weak D match, TRBD1 (6 bases). Germline assignment: CDR1 LNHNV and CDR2 YYDKDF (reference sequence). The CDR3 has 16 amino acids. The ends were cut back, 1 base at V and 2 bases at J, with 11 bases in the middle. The DNA for the CDR3 is TGTGCCACCAGCAGAGGTGGACAGAGAAACACCGGGGAGCTGTTTTTT. Encoded protein: CATSRGGQRNTGELFF.

V and J are TRBV5-5 and TRBJ2-7; 9 bases fit TRBD1. The length of the CDR3 is 15 residues. The germline CDR1 and CDR2 sequences are SGHKS and YYEKEE (reference sequence). V was pared by 4 bases and J by 6 bases, with 11 bases of the junction left unmatched. The CDR3 DNA is TGTGCCAGCAGCCCACGGGACAGGGTAAGCCTCGAGCAGTACTTC. This gives the protein CASSPRDRVSLEQYF.

The chain has TRBV12-3 or TRBV12-4 and TRBJ1-6; D is perhaps TRBD1 (6 bases). The germline V and J ends were trimmed by 3 bases and 8 bases, with 11 bases remaining between them. This CDR3 spans 14 amino acids. CDR3 DNA sequence: TGTGCCAGCAGTTTCTTGGGGGCGGATTCACCCCTCCACTTT. Its protein product is CASSFLGADSPLHF.

The chain combines TRBV20-1 with TRBJ2-3; D is tentatively TRBD1 or TRBD2 (6 bases each). The germline V gene encodes CDR1 DFQATT and CDR2 SNEGSKA (reference sequence). V shed 2 bases and J shed 1 base, with 10 bases lying between them. This CDR3 has 14 residues. Here the CDR3 DNA reads TGCAGTGCTAGATGGGGGGCGGGCACAGATACGCAGTATTTT. Amino acid sequence: CSARWGAGTDTQYF.

The table lists this clonotype with a few counts. Sequence at one end of the junction differs from germline and may be a read error. This chain connects TRBV18 to TRBJ1-5; D might be TRBD1 (5 bases). The CDR3 contains 14 residues. Germline loops: CDR1 KGHSH, CDR2 LQKENI. DNA for the CDR3: TGTGCCGGCTCACCAGAAGGGACTCATCAGCCCCAGCATTTT. Its protein product is CAGSPEGTHQPQHF.